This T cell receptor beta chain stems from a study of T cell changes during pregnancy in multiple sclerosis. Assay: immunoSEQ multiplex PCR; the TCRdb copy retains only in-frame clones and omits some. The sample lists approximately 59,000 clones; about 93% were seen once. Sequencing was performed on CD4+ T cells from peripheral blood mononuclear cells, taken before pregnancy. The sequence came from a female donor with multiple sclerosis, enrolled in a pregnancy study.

The CDR3 spells CASIPGGNTEAFF. The CDR3 DNA sequence: TGTGCCAGCATCCCAGGGGGGAACACTGAAGCTTTCTTT. This rearrangement joins TRBV28 to TRBJ1-1, with 7 bases lining up with TRBD1. Germline V gene sequence: CDR1 MDHEN, CDR2 SYDVKM. V trimming: 7 bases; J trimming: 1 base; junction bases outside the gene matches: 3. The CDR3 has 13 amino acids.